Each of the 30 T cell receptor beta chains below was sequenced from the same sample in a study of beta chain features in type 1 diabetes (dated 2018 in TCRdb). The investigation overall reported the following: In all four CD4+ subsets, TCRB CDR3 length was moderately but significantly shorter in type 1 diabetes patients.

The antigens for these receptors are not known. Library preparation employed the immunoSEQ multiplex PCR assay. The High Capacity cDNA Reverse Transcription Kit was used to reverse transcribe all of the isolated RNA, meaning that expressed TCRB transcripts were what got sequenced. TCRdb's version of the immuneACCESS table is confined to in-frame rearrangements and falls short of the full clone set. An unresolved V gene accounts for under half of the shortfall where checked; the remainder is of unknown origin. The sample table shows over 150,000 clones, and 10% are seen once. The ten largest clonotypes hold 0.4% to 0.55% of the sample. Sequenced: central memory CD4+ T cells from blood. The receptor set was obtained from a man under 40 with type 1 diabetes.

The gene calls are TRBV29-1 and TRBJ2-5, with TRBD1 identical over 7 bases. This CDR3 comprises 14 residues. Germline V lookup: CDR1 SQVTM, CDR2 ANQGSEA. After removal of 6 bases from V and 1 base from J, the junction contained 8 bases not matched to a gene. CDR3: CSVGLTGFQETQYF. The CDR3 DNA is TGCAGCGTGGGCCTGACAGGGTTCCAAGAGACCCAGTACTTC.

Only a few counts were recorded for this clone. This clone may be a read error of a much larger clone one base away. The chain combines TRBV9 with TRBJ1-5; D is uncertain. Germline lookup yields CDR1 SGDLS and CDR2 YYNGEE. The V end was cut by 0 bases, the J end by 4 bases, with 5 bases between. This CDR3 has 13 residues. The CDR3: CASSVGENQPQHF. The CDR3 coding sequence is TGTGCCAGCAGCGTAGGGGAGAATCAGCCCCAGCATTTT.

The V call is TRBV18, the J call TRBJ2-1, with unresolved D. Germline loops: CDR1 KGHSH, CDR2 LQKENI. The V end was cut by 5 bases, the J end by 1 base, with 18 bases between. This CDR3 spans 17 amino acids. The CDR3 is CASSSNDGYTSYNEQFF. The DNA of the CDR3 is TGTGCCAGCTCAAGTAATGACGGGTATACTTCCTACAATGAGCAGTTCTTC. The whole variable domain, filled in from reference TRBV18 and TRBJ2-1, reads NAGVMQNPRHLVRRRGQEARLRCSPMKGHSHVYWYRQLPEEGLKFMVYLQKENIIDESGMPKERFSAEFPKEGPSILRIQQVVRGDSAAYFCASSSNDGYTSYNEQFFGPGTRLTVL.

This clone was seen a handful of times. The V and J genes are TRBV19 and TRBJ2-1; D might be TRBD1 (6 bases). Trimming left V 3 bases short and J 2 bases short, with 11 bases between. The CDR3 is 15 residues long. Germline-derived CDR1 and CDR2 are LNHDA and SQIVND (reference sequence). This CDR3 reads CASSIQGTAYNEQFF. The CDR3 coding sequence is TGTGCCAGTAGTATTCAGGGGACCGCCTACAATGAGCAGTTCTTC.

This clone was found a few times. This chain connects TRBV21-1 to TRBJ2-7; TRBD1 is the table's D call, not checked against the DNA. TRBV21-1 is labeled a pseudogene. The CDR3 has 17 amino acids. DNA of the CDR3: TGTGCCAGCAGCTGCCGACTAGACAGGGCGACCGAATACGAGCAGTACTTC. Protein sequence: CASSCRLDRATEYEQYF.

This chain links TRBV5-1 with TRBJ2-1, with D perhaps matching TRBD2 (6 bases). This CDR3 is built from 15 residues. Germline V gene data show CDR1 as SGHRS and CDR2 as YFSETQ. V was cut by 1 base and J by 0 bases, with 8 bases left in between. The CDR3 bases are TGCGCCAGCAGCTTGTACGGGAGCTCCTACAATGAGCAGTTCTTC. Amino acids: CASSLYGSSYNEQFF.

The CDR3 DNA reads TGTGCTAGTGGTTTGACCCGGACAGGGGGCTCAAATGAGCAGTTCTTC. Its translation: CASGLTRTGGSNEQFF. The chain is built from TRBV12-5 and TRBJ2-1, with 11 bases matching TRBD1. This CDR3 is 16 amino acids long. CDR1 and CDR2 (germline): LGHNT, FRNRAP. The J segment lost 7 bases and the V segment lost 2 bases, leaving 7 bases of the junction unmatched. Drawing the rest from reference TRBV12-5 and TRBJ2-1, the complete variable domain is DARVTQTPRHKVTEMGQEVTMRCQPILGHNTVFWYRQTMMQGLELLAYFRNRAPLDDSGMPKDRFSAEMPDATLATLKIQPSEPRDSAVYFCASGLTRTGGSNEQFFGPGTRLTVL.

This clone has a handful of counts. The J gene is TRBJ2-5, the V gene TRBV7-2, with TRBD2 identical over 10 bases. Germline CDR1 SGHTA, CDR2 FQGNSA. V shed 4 bases, J shed 5 bases, and the junction held 7 bases outside the gene matches. The CDR3 covers 15 residues. This CDR3 is CASSSLAGVAETQYF. For the CDR3, the DNA is TGTGCCAGCAGCTCCCTAGCGGGAGTAGCTGAGACCCAGTACTTC. The full variable domain, its missing parts supplied by reference TRBV7-2 and TRBJ2-5, is GAGVSQSPSNKVTEKGKDVELRCDPISGHTALYWYRQSLGQGLEFLIYFQGNSAPDKSGLPSDRFSAERTGGSVSTLTIQRTQQEDSAVYLCASSSLAGVAETQYFGPGTRLLVL.

The chain employs TRBV7-9 and TRBJ2-7; D is undetermined. Per the germline V gene, CDR1 is SEHNR and CDR2 is FQNEAQ (reference sequence). CDR3 length: 14 residues. V lost 1 base and J 0 bases, leaving 7 bases between the germline ends. The DNA of the CDR3 is TGTGCCAGCAGCTTAGTCGAGGACTCCTACGAGCAGTACTTC. Amino acid sequence: CASSLVEDSYEQYF.

The J gene is TRBJ2-6, the V gene TRBV28; the D is unclear. The V gene lost 6 bases and the J gene lost 1 base, with 10 bases spanning the gap. Germline CDR1 and CDR2: MDHEN and SYDVKM. The CDR3 loop spans 15 amino acids. The CDR3 reads CASSLFVSGANVLTF. The CDR3 DNA is TGTGCCAGCAGCCTTTTCGTGTCTGGGGCCAACGTCCTGACTTTC.

This clone was seen at least ten times. This chain uses TRBV30 with TRBJ1-4; no firm D call. Germline V gene lookup returns CDR1 GTSNPN and CDR2 SVGIG (reference sequence). The V gene lost 3 bases and the J gene lost 8 bases, with 7 bases spanning the gap. CDR3 length equals 11 residues. CDR3 coding DNA: TGTGCCTGGAGCCTCGAGGAAAAACTGTTTTTT. Encoded protein: CAWSLEEKLFF.

This clone was seen more than once but under ten times. V and J are TRBV7-2 and TRBJ2-3; 11 nucleotides line up with TRBD2. In germline, CDR1 is SGHTA, CDR2 FQGNSA. After removal of 1 base from V and 4 bases from J, the junction contained 1 base not matched to a gene. There are 15 residues in the CDR3. The CDR3 region is CASSLVAGGSDTQYF. For the CDR3, the DNA is TGTGCCAGCAGCTTAGTAGCGGGAGGGTCAGATACGCAGTATTTT.

This clone was detected only a few times. This chain connects TRBV5-1 to TRBJ2-7; 7 positions agree with TRBD1. V shed 3 bases and J 6 bases; nucleotides not matched to a gene: 6. Germline CDR1 and CDR2: SGHRS and YFSETQ. The CDR3 runs 13 residues. In DNA, the CDR3 is TGCGCCAGCAGCTCCCGGACAGGCCTCGAGCAGTACTTC. Amino acids: CASSSRTGLEQYF.

This clone was detected a few times. The chain combines TRBV7-9 with TRBJ1-2; tentatively, D is TRBD1 (5 bases). The germline gives CDR1 SEHNR, CDR2 FQNEAQ (reference sequence). The CDR3 is 14 amino acids. The V and J ends lost 4 bases and 3 bases respectively, with 12 bases between them. CDR3 nucleotide sequence: TGTGCCAGCAGCTCGACCTCCAGGGACTATGGCTACACCTTC. It translates to CASSSTSRDYGYTF.

This clone was counted only a few times. The chain couples TRBV30 to TRBJ1-1; possibly TRBD1 for D (5 bases). CDR3 size: 13 residues. CDR1 and CDR2 from the germline V gene are GTSNPN and SVGIG (reference sequence). V lost 4 bases, J lost 5 bases, and 14 bases lay in between. CDR3 residues: CAWNLVGVTEAFF. The CDR3 DNA follows: TGTGCCTGGAACCTAGTAGGGGTTACTGAAGCTTTCTTT.

This chain connects TRBV9 to TRBJ2-3, with a tentative D call TRBD2 (5 bases). The germline V and J ends were trimmed by 0 bases and 2 bases, with 7 bases remaining between them. CDR1 and CDR2 from the germline V gene are SGDLS and YYNGEE. The CDR3 spans 14 residues. CDR3 protein: CASSVGGFTDTQYF. In nucleotides, the CDR3 is TGTGCCAGCAGCGTAGGAGGGTTCACAGATACGCAGTATTTT.

This clone was found a few times. The sample carries other DNA sequences with the same CDR3. This chain links TRBV18 with TRBJ1-1, with 7 bases fitting TRBD1. Germline trimming cut 5 bases from V and 8 bases from J; bases unmatched to any gene: 8. Germline-derived CDR1 and CDR2 are KGHSH and LQKENI. The length of the CDR3 is 13 residues. The DNA for the CDR3 is TGTGCCAGCTCAACCCGACAGGGTAGAGAAGCTTTCTTT. This codes for CASSTRQGREAFF.

The sample holds a few counts of this clone. The rearrangement uses TRBV5-4 and TRBJ2-7; 10 bases align to TRBD2. J was trimmed by 6 bases and V by 1 base; bases with no gene match: 7. The CDR3 loop spans 15 amino acids. In germline, CDR1 is SGHNT, CDR2 YYREEE (reference sequence). In DNA, the CDR3 is TGTGCCAGCAGCTTGTTGGCTAGCGGGAGTTCCGAGCAGTACTTC. As protein: CASSLLASGSSEQYF.

This clone showed up just a few times. J is TRBJ2-6 and V is TRBV19; weak D call: TRBD1 (5 bases). The CDR3 is 15 residues long. The V and J ends lost 3 bases and 1 base respectively, with 7 bases between them. Germline lookup yields CDR1 LNHDA and CDR2 SQIVND (reference sequence). The CDR3 coding sequence is TGTGCCAGTAGTATGACAGTATCTGGGGCCAACGTCCTGACTTTC. It yields the protein CASSMTVSGANVLTF. Complete variable domain (other parts from reference TRBV19 and TRBJ2-6): DGGITQSPKYLFRKEGQNVTLSCEQNLNHDAMYWYRQDPGQGLRLIYYSQIVNDFQKGDIAEGYSVSREKKESFPLTVTSAQKNPTAFYLCASSMTVSGANVLTFGAGSRLTVL.

This clone was counted only a few times. The chain carries TRBV28 and TRBJ1-4; TRBD1 might be the D (6 bases). The CDR3 consists of 12 residues. V was shortened by 10 bases and J by 3 bases, with 9 bases between the two germline ends. Germline values: CDR1 MDHEN, CDR2 SYDVKM. Written as DNA, the CDR3 is TGTGCCATACAGGGATCTAATGAAAAACTGTTTTTT. It encodes CAIQGSNEKLFF.

The sample holds a few counts of this clone. This rearrangement joins TRBV29-1 to TRBJ2-1; 8 nucleotides align to TRBD2. CDR1 is SQVTM and CDR2 is ANQGSEA in the germline V gene. V shed 6 bases, J shed 5 bases, and the junction held 12 bases outside the gene matches. This CDR3 has 15 amino acids. As DNA, the CDR3 is TGCAGCGTCCTCCCCCGGGCGGGAGGCGACAATGAGCAGTTCTTC. As protein: CSVLPRAGGDNEQFF.

V gene TRBV19 combines with J gene TRBJ2-5; possible D gene TRBD2, 5 bases. This CDR3 has 15 amino acids. Between the trimmed V and J ends, which lost 3 bases and 1 base, there was a span of 12 bases. CDR1 and CDR2 (germline): LNHDA, SQIVND (reference sequence). The CDR3 protein is CASSIPGKIQETQYF. DNA of the CDR3: TGTGCCAGTAGTATTCCCGGGAAGATCCAAGAGACCCAGTACTTC.

This clone was found a few times. This specimen includes other DNA sequences encoding the same CDR3. The chain recombines TRBV27 with TRBJ1-1; no reliable D call. This CDR3 spans 13 amino acids. Germline-derived CDR1 and CDR2 are MNHEY and SMNVEV (reference sequence). V shed 6 bases and J shed 1 base, with 9 bases lying between them. The CDR3 loop is CASSLRGNTEAFF. Here the CDR3 DNA reads TGTGCCAGCAGCCTACGGGGGAACACTGAAGCTTTCTTT.

There are a few counts of this clone. The chain carries TRBV7-2 and TRBJ1-5; D may be TRBD1 (6 bases). The CDR3 runs 14 residues. In germline, CDR1 is SGHTA, CDR2 FQGNSA. The V end lost 2 bases, the J end lost 7 bases, and 12 bases lay between the germline ends. CDR3 sequence (DNA): TGTGCCAGCAGCTTATCATATAGGGGGCAGCCCCAGCATTTT. This encodes CASSLSYRGQPQHF.

The sample holds a few counts of this clone. The chain is built from TRBV14 and TRBJ2-5; TRBD2 agrees at 8 bases. Germline lookup yields CDR1 SGHDN and CDR2 FVKESK. V was pared by 0 bases and J by 5 bases, with 5 bases of the junction left unmatched. This CDR3 has 15 residues. CDR3 nucleotide sequence: TGTGCCAGCAGCCAAGATACGGGAGGGAGGGAGACCCAGTACTTC. It codes for CASSQDTGGRETQYF.

A few counts support this clone. The rearrangement joins TRBV5-6 to TRBJ1-1; D perhaps matches TRBD1 (5 bases). Trimming removed 7 bases at V and 5 bases at J, with 9 bases between. CDR1 is SGHDT and CDR2 is YYEEEE in the germline V gene. The CDR3 sequence is 11 residues long. As DNA, the CDR3 is TGTGCCAGCCAACACAGGACTGAAGCTTTCTTT. This translates into CASQHRTEAFF.

The rearrangement links TRBV7-3 to TRBJ2-1; a weak D match, TRBD2 (6 bases). Trimming removed 6 bases at V and 4 bases at J, with 16 bases between. Germline V CDR1 and CDR2: SGHTA, FQGTGA. This CDR3 comprises 15 residues. The CDR3 coding sequence is TGTGCCAGCAGGGGCGGGACGGGCAATTACAATGAGCAGTTCTTC. It specifies CASRGGTGNYNEQFF.

In this sample, this clone turned up a few times. This sequence joins TRBV9 and TRBJ2-1; 7 positions match TRBD2. V gave up 0 bases and J gave up 10 bases; unmatched junction bases: 7. Germline V gene data show CDR1 as SGDLS and CDR2 as YYNGEE. This CDR3 is built from 14 residues. The CDR3 DNA sequence: TGTGCCAGCAGCGTAGGCGGGACTAAGAGGGAGCAGTTCTTC. Its protein product is CASSVGGTKREQFF.

This clone was seen a few times. The chain joins TRBV28 to TRBJ2-5, with 8 bases that match TRBD1. Germline lookup yields CDR1 MDHEN and CDR2 SYDVKM. Unmatched junction bases numbered 13, after V lost 6 bases and J lost 4 bases. This CDR3 has 16 residues. The CDR3 sequence: CASSPIPQGAGETQYF. The CDR3 bases are TGTGCCAGCAGCCCAATACCCCAGGGGGCAGGAGAGACCCAGTACTTC.

Comment on this clone: One junction end disagrees with the germline gene, perhaps due to a read error. V gene TRBV15 combines with J gene TRBJ2-7, with D unresolved. CDR1 is LNHNV and CDR2 is YYDKDF in the germline V gene (reference sequence). The CDR3 sequence is 11 residues long. Written as DNA, the CDR3 is TGTGCCACCAGCAGGAGCGATCAAGTAATTTTC. This encodes CATSRSDQVIF.